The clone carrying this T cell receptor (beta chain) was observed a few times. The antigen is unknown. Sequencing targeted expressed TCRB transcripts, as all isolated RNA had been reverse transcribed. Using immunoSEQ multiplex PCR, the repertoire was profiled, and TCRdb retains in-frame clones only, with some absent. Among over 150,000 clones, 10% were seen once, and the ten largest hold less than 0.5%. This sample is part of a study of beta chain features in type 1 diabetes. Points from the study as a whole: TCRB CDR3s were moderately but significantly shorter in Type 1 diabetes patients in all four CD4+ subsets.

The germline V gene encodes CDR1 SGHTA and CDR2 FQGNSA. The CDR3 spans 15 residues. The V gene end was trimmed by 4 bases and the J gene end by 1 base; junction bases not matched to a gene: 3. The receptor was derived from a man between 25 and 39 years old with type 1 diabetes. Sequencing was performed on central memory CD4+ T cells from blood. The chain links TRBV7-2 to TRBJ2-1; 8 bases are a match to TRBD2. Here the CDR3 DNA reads TGTGCCAGCAGCTCAAGCGGGGGTTCCTACAATGAGCAGTTCTTC. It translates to CASSSSGGSYNEQFF.